This T cell receptor (beta chain) originates from a study of CD8+CD57+ T cells in acquired aplastic anemia. Overall study: DNA per sorted CD4+ or CD8+ sample ranged roughly 0.18 to 30 ug, averaging roughly 3.5 ug. Healthy donors averaged about 10 million reads for CD4+ cells. Study results and limitations: Patients and controls were not found to differ significantly in CD8+ Simpson's diversity. Over 25 shared CD8+ CDR3s appeared highly expressed within patients' immunodominant clones.

Profiling of TCR beta VDJ combinations and CDR3 sequences used genomic DNA as template. In TCRdb, the reads were re-called with MiXCR into one record per CDR3 protein. The table includes fewer than 150,000 distinct CDR3 sequences, 48% detected once. Many counts were recorded for this clonotype. The antigen is unknown. The germline V gene has CDR1 MNHNS and CDR2 SASEGT. The ends lost 5 bases at V and 1 base at J; junction bases unmatched: 3. This CDR3 is built from 14 residues. The V and J genes are TRBV6-1 and TRBJ2-7, with TRBD2 matching 9 bases. This TCR derives from a human donor in good health, serving as a control. Sequencing was carried out using sorted CD4+, CD8+, or CD8+CD57+ T cells (not recorded which) from PBMCs. CDR3 sequence (DNA): TGTGCCAGCAGTATAGCGGGGGCTTCCTACGAGCAGTACTTC. Amino acids: CASSIAGASYEQYF.